These 13 T cell receptor beta chains share one sample of origin, sequenced in a study of shared clonotypes between healthy human individuals. The method was immunoSEQ multiplex PCR; TCRdb's version includes in-frame clones alone and lacks a portion of them. The table shows 1.5 million to 2.5 million clones, with just under 95% occurring only once. Terminally differentiated effector memory CD45RA+ cells were excluded from the naive CD8 cells, which were CD45RO-negative and positively selected for CCR7. Sequenced sample: naive CD8+ T cells sorted from blood. The receptors come from a man aged 18 to 30 in good health.

V gene TRBV5-6 combines with J gene TRBJ2-1, with D possibly being TRBD2 (6 bases). Germline V lookup: CDR1 SGHDT, CDR2 YYEEEE. The CDR3 contains 15 residues. V was cut by 4 bases and J by 3 bases, with 14 bases left in between. This CDR3 is CASSPGGGFYNEQFF. CDR3 in DNA: TGTGCCAGCAGCCCTGGAGGAGGGTTCTACAATGAGCAGTTCTTC.

This rearrangement joins TRBV6-6 to TRBJ2-1; possible D gene TRBD1, 6 bases. CDR3 length equals 15 residues. V shed 5 bases and J shed 9 bases, with 20 bases lying between them. From germline, CDR1 is MNHNY and CDR2 SVGAGI (reference sequence). The CDR3 is CASSHRDKEFGEQFF. The CDR3 DNA reads as TGTGCCAGCAGTCACCGGGACAAGGAATTCGGTGAGCAGTTCTTC.

This clone appeared a single time. The rearrangement joins TRBV5-1 to TRBJ2-7, with D possibly being TRBD1 or TRBD2 (5 bases each). This CDR3 is 16 amino acids long. V lost 2 bases, J lost 0 bases, and 15 bases lay in between. CDR1 and CDR2 from the germline V gene are SGHRS and YFSETQ. Here the CDR3 DNA reads TGCGCCAGCAGCTTAACCGGGACCGACGTCTCCTACGAGCAGTACTTC. Translation: CASSLTGTDVSYEQYF. The variable domain in full, completed from reference TRBV5-1 and TRBJ2-7, reads KAGVTQTPRYLIKTRGQQVTLSCSPISGHRSVSWYQQTPGQGLQFLFEYFSETQRNKGNFPGRFSGRQFSNSRSEMNVSTLELGDSALYLCASSLTGTDVSYEQYFGPGTRLTVT.

This chain connects TRBV6-6 to TRBJ2-5; tentatively, D is TRBD2 (5 bases). This CDR3 is 14 amino acids long. V was cut by 0 bases and J by 9 bases, with 14 bases left in between. In germline, CDR1 is MNHNY, CDR2 SVGAGI (reference sequence). CDR3 coding DNA: TGTGCCAGCAGTTACTCCGAGGGCTGGCTGGCCCAGTACTTC. Translated: CASSYSEGWLAQYF.

The chain has TRBV13 and TRBJ1-4, with 10 nucleotides matching TRBD1. V was pared by 0 bases and J by 2 bases, with 12 bases of the junction left unmatched. This CDR3 has 20 residues. CDR1 and CDR2 from the germline V gene are PRHDT and FYEKMQ (reference sequence). CDR3 region: CASSLGPSGTGDPTNEKLFF. CDR3 DNA: TGTGCCAGCAGCTTAGGCCCTTCCGGGACAGGGGATCCCACTAATGAAAAACTGTTTTTT.

The chain joins TRBV28 to TRBJ2-1, with 7 bases matching TRBD2. This CDR3 spans 16 amino acids. Germline lookup yields CDR1 MDHEN and CDR2 SYDVKM. V lost 3 bases and J lost 0; bases outside the gene matches: 5. CDR3 nucleotide sequence: TGTGCCAGCAGTTTGATAGCTAGCGGCTCCTACAATGAGCAGTTCTTC. Translation gives CASSLIASGSYNEQFF.

V usage is TRBV13 and J usage is TRBJ2-7; 7 bases fit TRBD2. CDR1 is PRHDT and CDR2 is FYEKMQ in the germline V gene (reference sequence). The CDR3 loop spans 14 amino acids. With V trimmed by 8 bases and J by 5 bases, 12 bases remained unmatched. The DNA of the CDR3 is TGTGCCAGCTCAGAGTCGGGGAGGGAAGACGAGCAGTACTTC. This sequence encodes CASSESGREDEQYF.

The V call is TRBV15, the J call TRBJ1-2; D possibly corresponds to TRBD1 (6 bases). This CDR3 is built from 18 residues. V lost 0 bases and J 0 bases, leaving 17 bases between the germline ends. From germline, CDR1 is LNHNV and CDR2 YYDKDF (reference sequence). The DNA for the CDR3 is TGTGCCACCAGCAGAGATATAACAGGGATTGGCTCTAACTATGGCTACACCTTC. Residues: CATSRDITGIGSNYGYTF.

The chain has TRBV5-8 and TRBJ1-2, with 9 bases lining up with TRBD1. This CDR3 spans 15 amino acids. CDR1 is SGHTS, CDR2 YDEGEE, per germline. V lost 4 bases, J lost 6 bases, and 10 bases stayed unmatched. The CDR3 sequence is CASSPGPGTGNGYTF. In nucleotides, the CDR3 is TGTGCCAGCAGCCCTGGTCCCGGGACAGGGAATGGCTACACCTTC.

The CDR3, as DNA: TGTGCCAGCAGTCGGACAGGGGGCAATGAGCAGTTCTTC. This translates into CASSRTGGNEQFF. The chain links TRBV6-5 to TRBJ2-1; 10 bases map to TRBD1. The CDR3 extends over 13 amino acids. Germline V gives CDR1 MNHEY, CDR2 SVGAGI. The junction had 1 base not matched to a gene; V was cut back by 5 bases and J by 6 bases.

Remarks on this clone: The same CDR3 also results from other DNA sequences found in this sample. The V call is TRBV7-9, the J call TRBJ2-3, with D hard to call. Trimming removed 1 base at V and 6 bases at J, with 5 bases between. Germline lookup yields CDR1 SEHNR and CDR2 FQNEAQ (reference sequence). This CDR3 contains 12 residues. The CDR3 spells CASSLGEDTQYF. The DNA of the CDR3 is TGTGCCAGCAGCTTAGGAGAGGATACGCAGTATTTT.

This chain uses TRBV27 with TRBJ2-7, with D possibly being TRBD1 (5 bases). Trimming removed 4 bases at V and 0 bases at J, with 7 bases between. The CDR3 length is 13 residues. From germline, CDR1 is MNHEY and CDR2 SMNVEV (reference sequence). Here the CDR3 reads CASSSGNSYEQYF. In DNA, the CDR3 is TGTGCCAGCAGTTCAGGGAACTCCTACGAGCAGTACTTC.

In the case of this clone: Other DNA variants within this sample encode the same CDR3. V usage is TRBV27 and J usage is TRBJ2-7; D tentatively fits TRBD1 or TRBD2 (6 bases each). The CDR3 is 12 amino acids. Germline V CDR1 and CDR2: MNHEY, SMNVEV (reference sequence). Deletions cut 5 bases from V and 7 bases from J, with 12 bases between. CDR3 protein: CASSPGGGEQYF. The CDR3 bases are TGTGCCAGCAGTCCTGGAGGGGGAGAGCAGTACTTC.